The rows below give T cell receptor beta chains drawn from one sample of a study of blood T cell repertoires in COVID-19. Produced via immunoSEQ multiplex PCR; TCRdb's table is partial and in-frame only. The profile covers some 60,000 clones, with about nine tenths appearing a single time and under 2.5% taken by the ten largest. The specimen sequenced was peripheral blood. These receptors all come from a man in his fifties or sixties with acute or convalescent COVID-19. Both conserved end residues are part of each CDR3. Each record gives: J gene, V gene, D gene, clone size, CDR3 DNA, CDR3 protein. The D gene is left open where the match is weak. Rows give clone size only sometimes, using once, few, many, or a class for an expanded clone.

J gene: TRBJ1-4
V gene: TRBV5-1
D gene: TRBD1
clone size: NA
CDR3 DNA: TGCGCCAGCAGCTGGCAGGGGGCGCGTAGCGAAAAACTGTTTTTT
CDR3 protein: CASSWQGARSEKLFF

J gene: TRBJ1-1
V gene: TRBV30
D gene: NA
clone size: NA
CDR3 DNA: TGTGCCCAAAATTGGAGGGATAGGCACACTGAAGCTTTCTTT
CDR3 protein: CAQNWRDRHTEAFF

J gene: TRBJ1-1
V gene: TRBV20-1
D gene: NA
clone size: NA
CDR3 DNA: TGCAGTGTTGCAGGGATAACTGAAGCTTTCTTT
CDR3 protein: CSVAGITEAFF

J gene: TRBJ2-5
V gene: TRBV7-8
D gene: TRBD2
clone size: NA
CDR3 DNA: TGTGCCAGCAGCTTAGGGACTAGTTACGGTGAGACCCAGTACTTC
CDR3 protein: CASSLGTSYGETQYF

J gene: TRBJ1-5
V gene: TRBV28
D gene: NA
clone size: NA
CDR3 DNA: TGTGCCAGCAGTTTAACCCCCTGGGCAGGGCGTGTTCAGCCCCAGCATTTT
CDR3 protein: CASSLTPWAGRVQPQHF

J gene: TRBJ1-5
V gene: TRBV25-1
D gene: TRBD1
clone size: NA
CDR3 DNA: TGTGCCAGCCGACAGGGGGCGGATCAGCCCCAGCATTTT
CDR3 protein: CASRQGADQPQHF

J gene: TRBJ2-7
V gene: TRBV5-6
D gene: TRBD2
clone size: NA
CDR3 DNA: TGTGCCAGCAGCCTGGGACTAGCGGGATCGTTGTACGAGCAGTACTTC
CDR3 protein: CASSLGLAGSLYEQYF

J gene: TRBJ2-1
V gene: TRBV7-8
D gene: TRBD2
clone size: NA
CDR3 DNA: TGTGCCAGCAGCGCCCAGGGGACTAGCGGATACAATGAGCAGTTCTTC
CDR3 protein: CASSAQGTSGYNEQFF

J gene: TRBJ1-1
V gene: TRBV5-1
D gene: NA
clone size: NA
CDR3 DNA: TGCGCCAGCAGCCAAGGGGCGGACACTGAAGCTTTCTTT
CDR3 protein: CASSQGADTEAFF

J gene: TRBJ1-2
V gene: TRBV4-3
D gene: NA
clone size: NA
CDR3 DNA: TGCGCCAGCAGCCAACGGACAGACTATGGCTACACCTTC
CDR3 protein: CASSQRTDYGYTF

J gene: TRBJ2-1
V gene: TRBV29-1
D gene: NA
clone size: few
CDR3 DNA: TGCAGCTTCGGCCGGGGGTACGGTTACAATGAGCAGTTCTTC
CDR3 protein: CSFGRGYGYNEQFF

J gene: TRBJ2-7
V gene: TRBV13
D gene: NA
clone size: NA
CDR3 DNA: TGTGCCAGCAGCTCACAGGGCTACGAGCAGTACTTC
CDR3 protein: CASSSQGYEQYF

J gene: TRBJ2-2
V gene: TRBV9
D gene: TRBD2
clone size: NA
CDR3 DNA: TGTGCCAGCAAGGCGGGTAGCGGGAGGTCGGGCGGAACCGGGGAGCTGTTTTTT
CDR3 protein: CASKAGSGRSGGTGELFF

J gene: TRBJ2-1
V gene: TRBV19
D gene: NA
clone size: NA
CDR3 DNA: TGTGCCAGTAGTATGACCGGGGAGAGCATTTACAATGAGCAGTTCTTC
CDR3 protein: CASSMTGESIYNEQFF

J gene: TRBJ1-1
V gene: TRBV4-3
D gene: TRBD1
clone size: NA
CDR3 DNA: TGCGCCAGCAGCCAAATCCGACCAGGACAGGGGAGCACTGAAGCTTTCTTT
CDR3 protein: CASSQIRPGQGSTEAFF